This T cell receptor beta chain was recorded in a study of CD8 T cells in Susac syndrome. Across the study: Blood was drawn from patients with Susac syndrome. At that point, they were therapy-naive, on corticosteroids, or on intravenous immunoglobulin alone.

V lost 2 bases, J lost 8 bases, and 13 bases lay in between. This CDR3 spans 14 amino acids. RNA amounts of roughly 0.5 to 1 ug underwent reverse transcription with random hexamers. Each CDR3 protein is one row after TCRdb ran MiXCR on the immunoSEQ multiplex PCR reads. The sample consists of about 140,000 distinct CDR3 sequences, approximately 95% of them appearing once. Study results and caveats: It was acknowledged by the study that relatively few individuals were included in its TCR sequencing and HLA analysis. TEMRA cells and active patients showed peak Susac CD8+ clonal expansion. Sixteen Susac-specific public clones were found in total CD8+ repertoires and several in CD8+ TEMRA repertoires.

Turning to this clonotype: Its antigen remains unknown.

Input material: CD8+ T cells from PBMCs. This sequence was found in a human donor with Susac syndrome. This chain links TRBV12-3 or TRBV12-4 with TRBJ2-4; a possible D gene is TRBD2 (6 bases). The CDR3, as DNA: TGTGCCAGCAGTTTATTAGCGGAGGGAGACATTCAGTACTTC. Encoded protein: CASSLLAEGDIQYF.